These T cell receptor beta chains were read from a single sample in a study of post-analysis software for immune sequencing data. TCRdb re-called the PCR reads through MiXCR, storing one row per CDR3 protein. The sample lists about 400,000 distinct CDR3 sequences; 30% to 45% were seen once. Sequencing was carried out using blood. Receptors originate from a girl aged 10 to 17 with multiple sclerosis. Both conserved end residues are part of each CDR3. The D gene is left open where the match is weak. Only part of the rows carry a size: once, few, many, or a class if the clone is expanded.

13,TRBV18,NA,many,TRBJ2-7,CASSPPSLNEQYF,TGTGCCAGCTCACCACCGAGTTTGAACGAGCAGTACTTC
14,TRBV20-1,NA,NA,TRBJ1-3,CSAQRGRAGGTIYF,TGCAGTGCCCAGAGGGGCCGGGCTGGGGGCACCATATATTTT
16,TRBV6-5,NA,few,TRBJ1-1,CASSYSETRVETEAFF,TGTGCCAGCAGTTACTCAGAGACACGGGTAGAAACTGAAGCTTTCTTT
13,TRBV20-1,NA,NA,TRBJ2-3,CSALTGLTDTQYF,TGCAGTGCGTTGACAGGCCTCACAGATACGCAGTATTTT
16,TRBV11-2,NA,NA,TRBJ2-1,CASSLGVGEVYNEQFF,TGTGCCAGCAGCTTAGGGGTGGGGGAGGTCTACAATGAGCAGTTCTTC
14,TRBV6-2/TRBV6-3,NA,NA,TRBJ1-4,CASSFDRWGEKLFF,TGTGCCAGCAGTTTCGACCGGTGGGGAGAAAAACTGTTTTTT
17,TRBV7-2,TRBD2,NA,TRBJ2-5,CTSSLGAGVGGVETQYF,TGTACCAGCAGCTTAGGGGCAGGTGTTGGGGGGGTAGAGACCCAGTACTTC
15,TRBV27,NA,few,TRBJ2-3,CASSSTGSSTDTQYF,TGTGCCAGCAGTTCCACGGGATCTAGCACAGATACGCAGTATTTT
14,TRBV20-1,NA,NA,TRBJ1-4,CSARGGAGSEKLFF,TGCAGTGCTAGGGGCGGGGCTGGGTCGGAAAAACTGTTTTTT
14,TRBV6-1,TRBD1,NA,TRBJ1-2,CASSPRTGGYGYTF,TGTGCCAGCAGTCCTCGGACAGGGGGCTATGGCTACACCTTC
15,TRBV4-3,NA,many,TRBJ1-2,CASSQGRTSNYGYTF,TGCGCCAGCAGCCAAGGCAGGACTTCTAACTATGGCTACACCTTC
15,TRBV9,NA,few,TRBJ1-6,CASSVVGASNSPLHF,TGTGCCAGCAGCGTAGTGGGGGCGAGTAATTCACCCCTCCACTTT
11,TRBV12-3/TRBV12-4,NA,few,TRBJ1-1,CASSLRTEAFF,TGTGCCAGCAGTTTGCGTACTGAAGCTTTCTTT
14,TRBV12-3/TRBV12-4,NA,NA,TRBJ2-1,CASSFGTLLNEQFF,TGTGCCAGCAGTTTCGGGACTCTCCTCAATGAGCAGTTCTTC
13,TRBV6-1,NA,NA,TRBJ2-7,CASDSFGSYEQYF,TGTGCCAGCGACTCATTTGGGTCCTACGAGCAGTACTTC
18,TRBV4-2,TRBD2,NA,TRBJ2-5,CASSQVQAGGPVSETQYF,TGTGCCAGCAGCCAAGTGCAAGCGGGGGGGCCTGTGTCTGAGACCCAGTACTTC
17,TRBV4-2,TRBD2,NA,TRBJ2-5,CASSQDLAGGDQETQYF,TGTGCCAGCAGCCAAGATCTAGCGGGGGGGGACCAAGAGACCCAGTACTTC
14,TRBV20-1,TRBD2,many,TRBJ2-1,CSAGLRGAYNEQFF,TGCAGTGCTGGGCTACGGGGGGCCTACAATGAGCAGTTCTTC
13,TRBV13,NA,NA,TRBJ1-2,CASSFSGNYGYTF,TGTGCCAGCAGCTTCTCAGGGAACTATGGCTACACCTTC
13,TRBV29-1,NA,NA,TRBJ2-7,CSVVGQGAYEQYF,TGCAGCGTTGTCGGGCAGGGAGCCTACGAGCAGTACTTC
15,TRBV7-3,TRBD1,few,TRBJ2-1,CASSFENRGNHEQFF,TGTGCCAGCAGCTTCGAGAACAGGGGGAACCATGAGCAGTTCTTC
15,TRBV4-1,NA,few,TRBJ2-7,CASSLHVQGSYEQYF,TGCGCCAGCAGCCTCCATGTGCAGGGGTCTTACGAGCAGTACTTC
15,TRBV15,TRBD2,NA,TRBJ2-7,CATSRGGTRAYEQYF,TGTGCCACCAGCAGGGGAGGGACTCGGGCCTACGAGCAGTACTTC
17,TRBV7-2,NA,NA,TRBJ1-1,CASSLAPRGDFDTEAFF,TGTGCCAGCAGCTTAGCCCCGCGGGGGGATTTCGACACTGAAGCTTTCTTT
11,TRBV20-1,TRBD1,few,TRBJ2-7,CSAWTGREQYF,TGCAGTGCTTGGACAGGGCGCGAGCAGTACTTC